Below, 18 T cell receptor beta chains from the same sample are listed, as sequenced in a study of OX40 agonist ivuxolimab in advanced cancers. The protocol was immunoSEQ multiplex PCR, while the TCRdb copy is restricted to in-frame clones and leaves out a portion. The table includes tens of thousands of clones, roughly three quarters detected once. Source: CD4+ or CD8+ T cells sorted from blood, taken in a trial of the OX40 agonist ivuxolimab. These receptors were collected from an adult with an advanced solid tumor such as melanoma, head and neck, liver or kidney cancer.

The chain is built from TRBV4-1 and TRBJ1-1; tentative D call: TRBD1 (6 bases). CDR1 MGHRA and CDR2 YSYEKL come from the germline V gene. Trimming removed 4 bases at V and 11 bases at J, with 20 bases between. This CDR3 has 14 residues. CDR3 protein: CASSPPASATGAFF. CDR3 in DNA: TGCGCCAGCAGCCCACCCGCGTCTGCGACAGGTGCTTTCTTT.

This rearrangement joins TRBV7-9 to TRBJ2-1; 12 bases match TRBD2. Germline values: CDR1 SEHNR, CDR2 FQNEAQ (reference sequence). V lost 5 bases to trimming and J lost 10 bases; unmatched junction nucleotides: 9. There are 15 residues in the CDR3. The CDR3 sequence: CASSRGLAGRDEQFF. Here the CDR3 DNA reads TGTGCCAGCAGCCGCGGACTAGCGGGACGGGACGAGCAGTTCTTC.

V usage is TRBV30 and J usage is TRBJ2-1; 7 nucleotides agree with TRBD2. CDR3 length equals 17 residues. CDR1 is GTSNPN and CDR2 is SVGIG in the germline V gene (reference sequence). With V trimmed by 3 bases and J by 0 bases, 11 bases remained unmatched. As DNA, the CDR3 is TGTGCCTGGAGCGCAGCGGGAACAGGCCTCTCCTACAATGAGCAGTTCTTC. This sequence encodes CAWSAAGTGLSYNEQFF.

This clone was observed a handful of times. The genes are TRBV10-3 and TRBJ2-3; TRBD2 agrees at 9 bases. J gave up 0 bases and V 6 bases, and 4 bases lay outside the gene matches. Germline loops: CDR1 ENHRY, CDR2 SYGVKD. The CDR3 loop spans 15 amino acids. The CDR3 region has the DNA TGTGCCATCAGCCCTAGCGGGATGAGCACAGATACGCAGTATTTT. As protein: CAISPSGMSTDTQYF.

The chain is built from TRBV5-1 and TRBJ2-7; 8 positions agree with TRBD1. Germline V gene sequence: CDR1 SGHRS, CDR2 YFSETQ. Losses at the gene ends were 4 bases for V and 1 base for J; bases not matched to a gene: 7. The CDR3 length is 15 residues. CDR3 DNA: TGCGCCAGCAGCCAAAGACAGGGGCGATCCTACGAGCAGTACTTC. It yields the protein CASSQRQGRSYEQYF. The full variable domain, completed using reference TRBV5-1 and TRBJ2-7, is KAGVTQTPRYLIKTRGQQVTLSCSPISGHRSVSWYQQTPGQGLQFLFEYFSETQRNKGNFPGRFSGRQFSNSRSEMNVSTLELGDSALYLCASSQRQGRSYEQYFGPGTRLTVT.

This clone has just one count. The V gene is TRBV6-1, the J gene TRBJ2-7; 10 bases fit TRBD1. The junction had 7 bases not matched to a gene; V was cut back by 8 bases and J by 0 bases. The germline V gene encodes CDR1 MNHNS and CDR2 SASEGT. The CDR3 covers 15 residues. The CDR3 is CASGTGASGSYEQYF. The CDR3 DNA reads TGTGCCAGCGGGACAGGGGCTAGCGGCTCCTACGAGCAGTACTTC.

The chain carries TRBV7-2 and TRBJ2-7, with 7 nucleotides matching TRBD1. The CDR3 is made up of 16 amino acids. CDR1 is SGHTA, CDR2 FQGNSA, per germline. J gave up 2 bases and V 1 base, and 8 bases lay outside the gene matches. CDR3 in DNA: TGTGCCAGCAGCTTAGTTAGGGGGACAGCACCCTACGAGCAGTACTTC. Protein product: CASSLVRGTAPYEQYF.

CDR3 sequence reads: CASSSEGRGSTDTQYF. DNA for the CDR3: TGTGCCAGCAGCTCTGAGGGGCGGGGGAGCACAGATACGCAGTATTTT. The chain carries TRBV7-9 and TRBJ2-3, with 7 bases lining up with TRBD2. Looked up from germline, CDR1 is SEHNR and CDR2 is FQNEAQ (reference sequence). The CDR3 has 16 amino acids. V shed 4 bases and J 0 bases; nucleotides not matched to a gene: 7.

V gene TRBV27 combines with J gene TRBJ2-3, with 9 bases identical to TRBD2. Germline CDR1 and CDR2: MNHEY and SMNVEV (reference sequence). Trimming at V came to 2 bases and at J to 0 bases, leaving 6 bases not matched to a gene. The CDR3 has 17 amino acids. CDR3 sequence: CASSLNGAGGSTDTQYF. The CDR3 DNA is TGTGCCAGCAGTTTAAATGGAGCGGGAGGTAGCACAGATACGCAGTATTTT.

This clone was seen more than once but under ten times. V and J are TRBV11-2 and TRBJ2-1; no firm D call. The CDR3 extends over 16 amino acids. From germline, CDR1 is SGHAT and CDR2 FQNNGV. V was pared by 1 base and J by 3 bases, with 13 bases between. CDR3 coding DNA: TGTGCCAGCAGCTTAGTGAGACTGGCGGTCTACAATGAGCAGTTCTTC. Translation: CASSLVRLAVYNEQFF. The full variable domain, rest sourced from reference TRBV11-2 and TRBJ2-1, is EAGVAQSPRYKIIEKRQSVAFWCNPISGHATLYWYQQILGQGPKLLIQFQNNGVVDDSQLPKDRFSAERLKGVDSTLKIQPAKLEDSAVYLCASSLVRLAVYNEQFFGPGTRLTVL.

The chain recombines TRBV10-1 with TRBJ2-3; perhaps TRBD2 as D (6 bases). CDR3 size: 15 residues. V was clipped by 4 bases and J by 2 bases, with 13 bases between them. In germline, CDR1 is WNHNN, CDR2 SYGVQD (reference sequence). In nucleotides, the CDR3 is TGCGCCAGCAGTGCCGGGCTAGCGTACACAGATACGCAGTATTTT. It specifies CASSAGLAYTDTQYF.

V is TRBV7-3 and J is TRBJ2-1, with TRBD2 matching over 7 bases. Losses at the gene ends were 6 bases for V and 6 bases for J; bases not matched to a gene: 5. The CDR3 length is 13 residues. Germline V gene data show CDR1 as SGHTA and CDR2 as FQGTGA. This CDR3 is CASSWTSSNEQFF. The DNA of the CDR3 is TGTGCCAGCAGTTGGACTAGTAGCAATGAGCAGTTCTTC.

The chain carries TRBV7-6 and TRBJ2-5, with D unclear. The CDR3 runs 13 residues. Germline-derived CDR1 and CDR2 are SGHVS and FNYEAQ. V was cut by 5 bases and J by 4 bases, with 11 bases left in between. CDR3 nucleotides: TGTGCCAGCAGCCCCCGAACGAGAGAGACCCAGTACTTC. Its translation: CASSPRTRETQYF.

The V gene is TRBV11-2, the J gene TRBJ2-1; TRBD1 agrees at 9 bases. The CDR3 runs to 15 residues. Trimming at V came to 5 bases and at J to 4 bases, leaving 6 bases not matched to a gene. Germline V gene sequence: CDR1 SGHAT, CDR2 FQNNGV. DNA of the CDR3: TGTGCCAGCAGCCGAGGACAGGGGCTGTACAATGAGCAGTTCTTC. Translated, it gives CASSRGQGLYNEQFF. The full variable domain, in which reference TRBV11-2 and TRBJ2-1 provide the parts outside the CDR3, is EAGVAQSPRYKIIEKRQSVAFWCNPISGHATLYWYQQILGQGPKLLIQFQNNGVVDDSQLPKDRFSAERLKGVDSTLKIQPAKLEDSAVYLCASSRGQGLYNEQFFGPGTRLTVL.

The J gene is TRBJ1-3, the V gene TRBV29-1; no definite D call. The germline CDR1 and CDR2 sequences are SQVTM and ANQGSEA. This CDR3 is 15 amino acids long. V gave up 4 bases and J gave up 3 bases, with 16 bases separating them. In nucleotides, the CDR3 is TGCAGCGTTGCAGTGCCCCGAGGGTTTGGAAACACCATATATTTT. It specifies CSVAVPRGFGNTIYF.

The gene calls are TRBV18 and TRBJ2-1; TRBD2 agrees at 10 bases. Germline V lookup: CDR1 KGHSH, CDR2 LQKENI. The CDR3 length is 16 residues. J gave up 6 bases and V 3 bases, and 8 bases lay outside the gene matches. CDR3 DNA: TGTGCCAGCTCACCGGGACTAGCGAGACGTGTCAATGAGCAGTTCTTC. Translated: CASSPGLARRVNEQFF.

This clone was detected many times. J is TRBJ2-7 and V is TRBV27; TRBD2 matches 8 bases. Germline CDR1 reads MNHEY; CDR2 reads SMNVEV (reference sequence). The V segment lost 3 bases and the J segment 4 bases; nucleotides outside the gene matches: 8. The CDR3 extends over 15 amino acids. The CDR3 DNA is TGTGCCAGCAGTTTGGACGGGACTAGGGCGTACGAGCAGTACTTC. Its protein product is CASSLDGTRAYEQYF.

With regard to this clone: At one end the junction does not follow the germline gene, possibly because of a read error. The rearrangement uses TRBV7-7 and TRBJ2-5; weak D call: TRBD2 (5 bases). Per germline, CDR1 SSHAT and CDR2 FNYEAQ (reference sequence). There are 15 residues in the CDR3. The CDR3 DNA reads TGTGCTAGCAGCACCCAACCCCGGGGCCAAGAGACCCAGTACTTC. Its translation: CASSTQPRGQETQYF.